A selection of T cell receptor beta chains follows, all from one sample in a study of shared clonotypes between healthy human individuals. Using immunoSEQ multiplex PCR, the repertoire was profiled, and TCRdb retains in-frame clones only, with some absent. The sample includes around 2,000,000 clones, roughly 95% of them seen just once. Sequenced sample: naive CD8+ T cells sorted from blood. The receptors here all came from a man between 18 and 35 years old in good health. CDR3s include the opening cysteine and the closing phenylalanine or tryptophan.

V gene: TRBV19
J gene: TRBJ2-7
CDR3 protein: CASSLDRDRTYEQYF

V gene: TRBV27
J gene: TRBJ1-4
CDR3 protein: CASSLTGETTNEKLFF

V gene: TRBV2
J gene: TRBJ2-1
CDR3 protein: CASLVKGGASGDNEQFF

V gene: TRBV7-8
J gene: TRBJ2-1
CDR3 protein: CASSLRLAGATLHNEQFF

V gene: TRBV7-9
J gene: TRBJ2-5
CDR3 protein: CASSLAGGPMETQYF

V gene: TRBV30
J gene: TRBJ1-1
CDR3 protein: CASAMEDEAFF

V gene: TRBV5-6
J gene: TRBJ1-2
CDR3 protein: CASSQTESNYGYTF

V gene: TRBV4-3
J gene: TRBJ2-5
CDR3 protein: CASSPRSGGQETQYF

V gene: TRBV30
J gene: TRBJ2-7
CDR3 protein: CAWSLGGRNEQYF

V gene: TRBV5-6
J gene: TRBJ2-1
CDR3 protein: CASSLDGTEYNEQFF

V gene: TRBV27
J gene: TRBJ1-6
CDR3 protein: CASQPGQGNSPLHF

V gene: TRBV29-1
J gene: TRBJ2-1
CDR3 protein: CSGGGLNEQFF

V gene: TRBV6-1
J gene: TRBJ2-3
CDR3 protein: CASSEISGVTDTQYF

V gene: TRBV9
J gene: TRBJ2-7
CDR3 protein: CASSVGGEFYEQYF